This record concerns one T cell receptor (beta chain) sequence. Antigen specificity is unknown. This sample is part of a study of T cells in Graves' hyperthyroidism and ophthalmopathy. Broader study findings: Most clonotypes expanded in the thyroid (above 0.001) were also present in blood.

Amplified TCR beta CDR3 regions derived from RNA transcripts. First-round RT-PCR with HTBI primers amplified the TCR CDR3 region. Using its own MiXCR run on the multiplex PCR reads, TCRdb lists one record per CDR3 protein. The data hold 75,000 to 100,000 distinct CDR3 sequences, with approximately 40% observed a single time. The receptor was isolated from a woman in her thirties with Graves' hyperthyroidism. Sample: peripheral blood or thyroid tissue (not recorded which).

The CDR3 DNA sequence: TGTGCCAGCAGCTCCCGGGACAGCAAAGAGACCCAGTACTTC. Protein product: CASSSRDSKETQYF. The chain uses TRBV11-2 and TRBJ2-5; TRBD1 matches at 7 bases. The CDR3 consists of 14 residues. After removal of 4 bases from V and 3 bases from J, the junction contained 5 bases not matched to a gene. CDR1 is SGHAT, CDR2 FQNNGV, per germline.